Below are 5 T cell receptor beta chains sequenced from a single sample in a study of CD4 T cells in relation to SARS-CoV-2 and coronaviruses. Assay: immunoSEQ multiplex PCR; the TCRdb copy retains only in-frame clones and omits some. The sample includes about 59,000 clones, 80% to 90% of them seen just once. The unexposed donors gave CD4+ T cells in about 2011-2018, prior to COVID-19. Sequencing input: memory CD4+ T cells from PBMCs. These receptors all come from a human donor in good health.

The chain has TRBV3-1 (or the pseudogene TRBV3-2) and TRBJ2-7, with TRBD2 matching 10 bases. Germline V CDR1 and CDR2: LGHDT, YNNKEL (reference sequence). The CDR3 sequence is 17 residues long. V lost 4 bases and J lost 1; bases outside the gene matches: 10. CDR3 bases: TGTGCCAGCAGCCGGAACCCGGGACTAGCGTCTTCCTACGAGCAGTACTTC. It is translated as CASSRNPGLASSYEQYF.

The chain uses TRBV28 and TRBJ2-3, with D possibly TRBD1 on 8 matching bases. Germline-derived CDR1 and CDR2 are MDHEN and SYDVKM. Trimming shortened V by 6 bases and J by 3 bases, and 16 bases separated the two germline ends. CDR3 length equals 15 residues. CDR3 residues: CASSNRGGQTDTQYF. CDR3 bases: TGTGCCAGCAGCAACAGGGGGGGACAAACAGATACGCAGTATTTT.

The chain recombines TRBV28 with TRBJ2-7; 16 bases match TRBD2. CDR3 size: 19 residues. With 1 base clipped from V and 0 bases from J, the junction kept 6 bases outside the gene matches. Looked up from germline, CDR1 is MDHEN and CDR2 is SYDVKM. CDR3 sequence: CASSLFLGLAGGNSYEQYF. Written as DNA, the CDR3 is TGTGCCAGCAGTTTATTCTTGGGACTAGCGGGAGGGAACTCCTACGAGCAGTACTTC. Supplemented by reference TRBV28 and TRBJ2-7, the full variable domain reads DVKVTQSSRYLVKRTGEKVFLECVQDMDHENMFWYRQDPGLGLRLIYFSYDVKMKEKGDIPEGYSVSREKKERFSLILESASTNQTSMYLCASSLFLGLAGGNSYEQYFGPGTRLTVT.

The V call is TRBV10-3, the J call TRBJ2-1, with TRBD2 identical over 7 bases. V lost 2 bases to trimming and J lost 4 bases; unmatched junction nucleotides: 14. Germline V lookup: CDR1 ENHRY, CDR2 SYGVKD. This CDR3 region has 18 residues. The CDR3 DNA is TGTGCCATCAGTGAGAAGGGCAGACTGGGAGGGCTTTACAATGAGCAGTTCTTC. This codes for CAISEKGRLGGLYNEQFF.

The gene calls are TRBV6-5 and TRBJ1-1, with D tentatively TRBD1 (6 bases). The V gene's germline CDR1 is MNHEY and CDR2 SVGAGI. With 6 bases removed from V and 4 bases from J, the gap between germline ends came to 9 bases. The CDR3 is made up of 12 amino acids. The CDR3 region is CASRQGPTEAFF. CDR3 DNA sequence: TGTGCCAGCAGACAGGGTCCCACTGAAGCTTTCTTT.